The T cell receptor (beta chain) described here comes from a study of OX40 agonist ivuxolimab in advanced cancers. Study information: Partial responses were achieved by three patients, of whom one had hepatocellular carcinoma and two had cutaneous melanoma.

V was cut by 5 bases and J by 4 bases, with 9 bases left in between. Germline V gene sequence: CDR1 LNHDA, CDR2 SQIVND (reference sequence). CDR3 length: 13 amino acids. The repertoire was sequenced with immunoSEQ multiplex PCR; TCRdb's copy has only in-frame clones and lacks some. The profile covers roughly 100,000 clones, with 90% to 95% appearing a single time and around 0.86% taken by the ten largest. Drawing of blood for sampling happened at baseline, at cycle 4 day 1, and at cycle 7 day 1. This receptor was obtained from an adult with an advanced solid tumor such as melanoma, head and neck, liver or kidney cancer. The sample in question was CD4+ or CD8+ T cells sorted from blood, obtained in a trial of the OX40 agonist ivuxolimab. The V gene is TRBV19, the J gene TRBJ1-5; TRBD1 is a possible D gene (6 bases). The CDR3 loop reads CASSQGQNQPQHF. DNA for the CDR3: TGTGCCAGTAGTCAGGGGCAGAATCAGCCCCAGCATTTT.